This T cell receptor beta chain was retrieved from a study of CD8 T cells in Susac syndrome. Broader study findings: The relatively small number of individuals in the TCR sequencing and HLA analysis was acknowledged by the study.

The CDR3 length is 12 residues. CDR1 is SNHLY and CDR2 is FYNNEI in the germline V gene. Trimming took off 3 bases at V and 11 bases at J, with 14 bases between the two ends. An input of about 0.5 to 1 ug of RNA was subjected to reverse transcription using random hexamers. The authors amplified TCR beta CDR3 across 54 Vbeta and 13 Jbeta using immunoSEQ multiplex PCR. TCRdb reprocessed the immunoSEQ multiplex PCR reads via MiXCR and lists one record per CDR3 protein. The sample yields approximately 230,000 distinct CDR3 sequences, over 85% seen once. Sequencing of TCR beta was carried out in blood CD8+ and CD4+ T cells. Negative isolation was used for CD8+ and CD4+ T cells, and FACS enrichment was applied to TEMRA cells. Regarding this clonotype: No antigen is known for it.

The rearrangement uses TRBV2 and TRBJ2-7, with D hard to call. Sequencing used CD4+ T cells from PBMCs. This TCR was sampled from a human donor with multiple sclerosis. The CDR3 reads CASSDNNVYEYV. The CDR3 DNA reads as TGTGCCAGCAGTGATAACAATGTCTACGAGTACGTC.